These 11 T cell receptor beta chains originate from one sample sequenced in a study of T-cell memory formation after mild COVID-19. TCRdb used MiXCR to reprocess the 5' RACE reads, holding one entry per CDR3 protein. The repertoire holds approximately 400,000 distinct CDR3 sequences, 20% to 25% seen once, with around 9% in the top ten. The sample consisted of PBMCs or a T cell subset sorted from them (not recorded which). These receptors were taken from an adult woman who had mild COVID-19 (a few samples of this study predate the infection). Cell type and time point are not known.

The rearrangement links TRBV30 to TRBJ2-1; TRBD1 agrees at 9 bases. Germline lookup yields CDR1 GTSNPN and CDR2 SVGIG (reference sequence). The CDR3 spans 14 residues. After removal of 3 bases from V and 3 bases from J, the junction contained 3 bases not matched to a gene. The CDR3 DNA follows: TGTGCCTGGAGCGGACAGGGGTTCTACAATGAGCAGTTCTTC. Residues: CAWSGQGFYNEQFF.

This clonotype showed up just a few times. The CDR3 sequence is CASSQELTALPFYYGYTF. The CDR3, as DNA: TGTGCCAGCAGCCAAGAACTGACAGCGTTACCCTTTTACTATGGCTACACCTTC. The chain has TRBV3-1 and TRBJ1-2; a weak D match, TRBD1 (5 bases). Germline V gives CDR1 LGHDT, CDR2 YNNKEL (reference sequence). The V and J ends lost 0 bases and 3 bases respectively, with 20 bases between them. The CDR3 totals 18 residues.

The chain links TRBV6-2 or TRBV6-3 to TRBJ2-1; weak D call: TRBD2 (5 bases). This CDR3 has 12 amino acids. Germline V gene lookup returns CDR1 MNHEY and CDR2 SVGEGT. Trimming stripped 6 bases from V and 10 bases from J, with 13 bases between. The CDR3 here is CASSRYSGEQFF. CDR3 DNA: TGTGCCAGCAGCCGTTACTCGGGGGAGCAGTTCTTC.

The genes are TRBV2 and TRBJ2-1; D possibly corresponds to TRBD2 (5 bases). Germline loops: CDR1 SNHLY, CDR2 FYNNEI. V was trimmed by 6 bases and J by 1 base, leaving 10 bases between them. The CDR3 totals 14 residues. The chain's CDR3 is CASRPDLSYNEQFF. CDR3 nucleotides: TGTGCCAGCAGGCCGGACTTGTCCTACAATGAGCAGTTCTTC.

The V call is TRBV4-1, the J call TRBJ1-1; D call uncertain. The CDR3 covers 14 residues. The germline V gene encodes CDR1 MGHRA and CDR2 YSYEKL. Trimming removed 1 base at V and 1 base at J, with 7 bases between. The CDR3: CASSQGWKNTEAFF. DNA for the CDR3: TGCGCCAGCAGCCAAGGTTGGAAGAACACTGAAGCTTTCTTT.

The chain is built from TRBV5-1 and TRBJ2-7; TRBD1 matches at 7 bases. With 2 bases clipped from V and 5 bases from J, the junction kept 10 bases outside the gene matches. CDR1 SGHRS and CDR2 YFSETQ come from the germline V gene. CDR3 length: 15 amino acids. The CDR3 DNA reads TGCGCCAGCAGCTTAGGCACGGTGACAGGGAACGAGCAGTACTTC. It translates to CASSLGTVTGNEQYF.

The chain links TRBV5-5 to TRBJ2-1; perhaps TRBD1 as D (6 bases). CDR1 SGHKS and CDR2 YYEKEE come from the germline V gene (reference sequence). This CDR3 spans 14 amino acids. Trimming took 3 bases from V and 5 from J, leaving 12 bases between them. The CDR3 DNA reads as TGTGCCAGCAGCTCCCTGGACAGAAACAATGAGCAGTTCTTC. Translated, it gives CASSSLDRNNEQFF.

This chain joins TRBV6-4 and TRBJ2-1, with 11 nucleotides matching TRBD2. Trimming took 1 base from V and 6 from J; bases not matched to a gene: 5. This CDR3 region has 16 residues. From germline, CDR1 is MRHNA and CDR2 SNTAGT. The CDR3 DNA reads TGTGCCAGCAGTGACTTTAGCGGGGGGGCCATCAATGAGCAGTTCTTC. Its translation: CASSDFSGGAINEQFF.

This clonotype was counted a few times. The chain uses TRBV6-5 and TRBJ2-7, with 9 bases aligning to TRBD1. V trimming: 4 bases; J trimming: 5 bases; junction bases outside the gene matches: 3. There are 13 residues in the CDR3. The germline V gene encodes CDR1 MNHEY and CDR2 SVGAGI. The CDR3 sequence: CASSWTGVHEQYF. The DNA of the CDR3 is TGTGCCAGCAGTTGGACAGGGGTCCACGAGCAGTACTTC.

The chain couples TRBV11-2 to TRBJ1-2; D is unresolved. Germline-derived CDR1 and CDR2 are SGHAT and FQNNGV. The germline V and J ends were trimmed by 4 bases and 0 bases, with 9 bases remaining between them. The CDR3 extends over 14 amino acids. CDR3 protein: CASSSLQTNYGYTF. CDR3 bases: TGTGCCAGCAGCTCCCTCCAGACTAACTATGGCTACACCTTC.

The chain carries TRBV30 and TRBJ1-1; 7 nucleotides line up with TRBD1. The CDR3 loop spans 13 amino acids. CDR1 is GTSNPN and CDR2 is SVGIG in the germline V gene (reference sequence). The V segment lost 2 bases and the J segment 5 bases; nucleotides outside the gene matches: 5. CDR3 sequence reads: CAWSRQGKTEAFF. In DNA, the CDR3 is TGTGCCTGGAGTCGACAGGGCAAAACTGAAGCTTTCTTT.